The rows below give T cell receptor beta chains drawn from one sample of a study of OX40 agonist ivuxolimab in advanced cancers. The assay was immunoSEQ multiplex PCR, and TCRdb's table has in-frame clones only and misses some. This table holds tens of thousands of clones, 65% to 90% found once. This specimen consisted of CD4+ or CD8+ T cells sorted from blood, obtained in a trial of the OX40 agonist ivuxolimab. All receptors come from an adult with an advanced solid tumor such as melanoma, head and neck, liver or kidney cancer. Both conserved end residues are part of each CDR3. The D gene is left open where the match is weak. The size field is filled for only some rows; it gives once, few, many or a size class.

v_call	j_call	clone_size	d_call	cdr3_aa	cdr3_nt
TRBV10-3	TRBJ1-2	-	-	CAIKSGTYGYTF	TGTGCCATCAAATCGGGGACCTATGGCTACACCTTC
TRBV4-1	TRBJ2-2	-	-	CASSVLDRHTGELFF	TGCGCCAGCAGCGTACTGGACCGCCACACCGGGGAGCTGTTTTTT
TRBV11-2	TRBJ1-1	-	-	CASSLLLQSEAFF	TGTGCCAGCAGCCTTTTATTACAGTCTGAAGCTTTCTTT
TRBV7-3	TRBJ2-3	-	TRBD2	CASSSHLLAGGKTDTQYF	TGTGCCAGCAGCAGCCATTTACTAGCGGGAGGAAAAACAGATACGCAGTATTTT
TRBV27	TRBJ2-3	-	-	CASSIRWTDTQYF	TGTGCCAGCAGTATCCGGTGGACAGATACGCAGTATTTT
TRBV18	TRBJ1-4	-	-	CASSRAGVEKLFF	TGTGCCAGCTCACGCGCCGGGGTTGAAAAACTGTTTTTT
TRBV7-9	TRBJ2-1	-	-	CASSLMGLQYNEQFF	TGTGCCAGCAGCTTAATGGGTCTACAGTACAATGAGCAGTTCTTC
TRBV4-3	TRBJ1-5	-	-	CASSQYAYQPQHF	TGCGCCAGCAGCCAATACGCATATCAGCCCCAGCATTTT
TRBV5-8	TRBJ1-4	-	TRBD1	CASSKRQGAFEKLFF	TGTGCCAGCAGCAAAAGACAGGGGGCGTTTGAAAAACTGTTTTTT
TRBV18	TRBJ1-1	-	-	CASSPPGLSTEAFF	TGTGCCAGCTCACCACCGGGCCTCAGCACTGAAGCTTTCTTT
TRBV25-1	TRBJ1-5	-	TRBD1	CASSESGGKNSPQHF	TGTGCCAGCAGTGAGTCAGGGGGCAAGAATTCGCCCCAGCATTTT
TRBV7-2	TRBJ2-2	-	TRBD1	CASSPDRGGGPGELFF	TGTGCCAGCAGCCCGGACAGGGGAGGGGGTCCCGGGGAGCTGTTTTTT
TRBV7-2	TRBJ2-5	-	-	CASSLTRQQETQYF	TGTGCCAGCAGCTTAACACGACAGCAAGAGACCCAGTACTTC
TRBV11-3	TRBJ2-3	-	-	CASSLKRVDTQYF	TGTGCCAGCAGCTTAAAACGAGTTGATACGCAGTATTTT
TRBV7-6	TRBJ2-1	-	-	CASSPGGRGGYNEQFF	TGTGCCAGCAGCCCCGGTGGGCGAGGAGGATACAATGAGCAGTTCTTC
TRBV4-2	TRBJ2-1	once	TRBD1	CASSQEGQGFNEQFF	TGTGCCAGCAGCCAAGAGGGACAGGGGTTTAATGAGCAGTTCTTC
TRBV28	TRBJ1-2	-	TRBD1	CASSFPGTGVYGYTF	TGTGCCAGCAGTTTCCCAGGGACAGGGGTCTATGGCTACACCTTC
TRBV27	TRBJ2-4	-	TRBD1	CASSMRTGDIAKNIQYF	TGTGCCAGCAGTATGCGGACAGGGGACATAGCCAAAAACATTCAGTACTTC
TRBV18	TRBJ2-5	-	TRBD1	CASSRTGQRETQYF	TGTGCCAGCTCCAGGACAGGGCAGAGGGAGACCCAGTACTTC
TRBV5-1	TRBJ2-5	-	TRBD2	CASSPGGPSETQYF	TGCGCCAGCAGCCCGGGGGGACCTTCAGAGACCCAGTACTTC
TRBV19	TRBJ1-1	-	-	CASGEGLGEAFF	TGTGCCAGTGGGGAGGGACTGGGTGAAGCTTTCTTT
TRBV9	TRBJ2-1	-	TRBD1	CASSVVQGASNEQFF	TGTGCCAGCAGCGTAGTACAGGGGGCCTCCAATGAGCAGTTCTTC
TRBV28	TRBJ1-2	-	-	CASSLSRDFYGYTF	TGTGCCAGCAGTTTATCGCGGGATTTCTATGGCTACACCTTC
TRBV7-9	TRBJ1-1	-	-	CASSLVGQRRTNTEAFF	TGTGCCAGCAGCTTAGTGGGACAAAGGAGAACGAACACTGAAGCTTTCTTT
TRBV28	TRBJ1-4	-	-	CASSLLGSPRGNEKLFF	TGTGCCAGCAGTTTATTGGGTTCTCCCCGAGGGAATGAAAAACTGTTTTTT
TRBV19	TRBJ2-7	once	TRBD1	CASSFQQGAEGQYF	TGTGCCAGTAGTTTCCAACAGGGGGCAGAGGGGCAGTACTTC
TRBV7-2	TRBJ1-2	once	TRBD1	CASAQGAVGYTF	TGTGCCAGTGCACAGGGGGCGGTCGGCTACACCTTC
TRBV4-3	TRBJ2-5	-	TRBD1	CASSRTGGETQYF	TGCGCCAGCAGCCGGACAGGGGGGGAGACCCAGTACTTC
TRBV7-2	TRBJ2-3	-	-	CASSLKGGKLDTQYF	TGTGCCAGCAGCTTAAAGGGAGGCAAGTTAGATACGCAGTATTTT
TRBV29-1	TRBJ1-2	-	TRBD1	CSVDRTGTNYGYTF	TGCAGCGTTGACCGGACAGGGACCAACTATGGCTACACCTTC
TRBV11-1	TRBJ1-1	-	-	CASSPDRTEAFF	TGTGCCAGCAGCCCCGACAGGACTGAAGCTTTCTTT
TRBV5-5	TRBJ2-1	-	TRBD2	CASSFRTSGARNEQFF	TGTGCCAGCAGCTTTCGGACTAGCGGGGCCCGCAATGAGCAGTTCTTC
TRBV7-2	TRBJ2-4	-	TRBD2	CASSPRWGGTKNIQYF	TGTGCCAGCAGCCCAAGGTGGGGGGGAACCAAAAACATTCAGTACTTC
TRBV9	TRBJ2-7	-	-	CASSERPAAYEQYF	TGTGCCAGCAGCGAAAGGCCGGCGGCCTACGAGCAGTACTTC
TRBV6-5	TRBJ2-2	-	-	CASTLSRTGELFF	TGTGCCAGCACCCTTAGCCGAACCGGGGAGCTGTTTTTT
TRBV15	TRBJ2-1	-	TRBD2	CATSRGRENYNEQFF	TGTGCCACCAGCAGAGGGCGGGAGAACTACAATGAGCAGTTCTTC
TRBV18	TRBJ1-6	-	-	CTSSETGRNSPLHF	TGTACCAGCTCAGAAACAGGGCGAAATTCACCCCTCCACTTT
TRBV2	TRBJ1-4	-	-	CASRKTGLGLFF	TGTGCCAGCAGGAAAACAGGGTTAGGACTGTTTTTT
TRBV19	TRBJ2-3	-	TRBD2	CASSIGAGGTDTQYF	TGTGCCAGTAGTATAGGAGCGGGGGGGACAGATACGCAGTATTTT
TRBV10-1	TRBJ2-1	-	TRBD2	CASSSGLAGGSYNEQFF	TGCGCCAGCAGTTCGGGACTAGCGGGAGGGTCCTACAATGAGCAGTTCTTC
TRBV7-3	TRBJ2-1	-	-	CASSLIGRTNEQFF	TGTGCCAGCAGCTTAATAGGGCGGACGAATGAGCAGTTCTTC